One sample yielded the 28 T cell receptor beta chains listed below, sequenced in a study of control samples from healthy donors and cancer patients. Some clones are missing from TCRdb's copy, which holds only in-frame ones; the method was immunoSEQ multiplex PCR. The sample has some 120,000 clones; 93% are singletons. The material sequenced was blood. The receptors come from a man aged 30 to 45 in good health.

In DNA, the CDR3 is TGTGCCAGCAGCCCACACCCGGCGGAGGGGGAGAATGGCTACACCTTC. Protein sequence: CASSPHPAEGENGYTF. The chain employs TRBV7-3 and TRBJ1-2, with D maybe TRBD1 (6 bases). The V end lost 5 bases, the J end lost 6 bases, and 22 bases lay between the germline ends. The germline V gene has CDR1 SGHTA and CDR2 FQGTGA. The CDR3 consists of 16 residues.

This clone was picked up one time. The chain couples TRBV5-4 to TRBJ2-3; tentatively, D is TRBD1 or TRBD2 (6 bases each). Trimming removed 2 bases from V and 0 bases from J, with 19 bases in between. The CDR3 contains 18 residues. Germline V lookup: CDR1 SGHNT, CDR2 YYREEE (reference sequence). The CDR3: CASSFRDSQGGSTDTQYF. CDR3 nucleotides: TGTGCCAGCAGCTTTCGTGATTCCCAAGGGGGGAGCACAGATACGCAGTATTTT.

The CDR3 DNA reads TGTGCCAGTAGTCCCTGGACAGGGGGCACGGCTGGCTACACCTTC. Protein product: CASSPWTGGTAGYTF. The V and J genes are TRBV19 and TRBJ1-2; 11 bases line up with TRBD1. The J segment lost 7 bases and the V segment lost 5 bases, leaving 9 bases of the junction unmatched. The CDR3 contains 15 residues. Germline lookup yields CDR1 LNHDA and CDR2 SQIVND (reference sequence).

This chain uses TRBV6-4 with TRBJ1-6; D may be TRBD1 (5 bases). The germline gives CDR1 MRHNA, CDR2 SNTAGT. The CDR3 consists of 14 residues. Trimming shortened V by 5 bases and J by 8 bases, and 13 bases separated the two germline ends. The CDR3 DNA reads as TGTGCCAGCAGTCCCCGGGGCTCAGATTCACCCCTCCACTTT. This codes for CASSPRGSDSPLHF.

This clone showed up just once. The chain uses TRBV5-6 and TRBJ2-7, with D uncertain. V lost 0 bases, J lost 7 bases, and 11 bases lay in between. This CDR3 contains 13 residues. Germline V gene lookup returns CDR1 SGHDT and CDR2 YYEEEE. CDR3 DNA: TGTGCCAGCAGCTTGGCCCCCCTTAGGGAGCAGTACTTC. Its translation: CASSLAPLREQYF. The whole variable domain, filled in from reference TRBV5-6 and TRBJ2-7, reads DAGVTQSPTHLIKTRGQQVTLRCSPKSGHDTVSWYQQALGQGPQFIFQYYEEEERQRGNFPDRFSGHQFPNYSSELNVNALLLGDSALYLCASSLAPLREQYFGPGTRLTVT.

This chain connects TRBV18 to TRBJ2-1; no reliable D call. The ends were cut back, 3 bases at V and 7 bases at J, with 16 bases in the middle. The CDR3 has 15 amino acids. Germline lookup yields CDR1 KGHSH and CDR2 LQKENI. CDR3 amino acids: CASSPIVGMENEQFF. The DNA of the CDR3 is TGTGCCAGCTCACCTATAGTAGGGATGGAAAATGAGCAGTTCTTC.

J is TRBJ1-2 and V is TRBV15; D is unresolved. In germline, CDR1 is LNHNV, CDR2 YYDKDF (reference sequence). The CDR3 runs 14 residues. V lost 0 bases and J lost 6, with 11 bases in between. The CDR3 DNA follows: TGTGCCACCAGCAGAGATACCTACACCCATGGCTACACCTTC. This sequence encodes CATSRDTYTHGYTF.

V usage is TRBV2 and J usage is TRBJ2-3, with 10 bases fitting TRBD2. Per the germline V gene, CDR1 is SNHLY and CDR2 is FYNNEI. This CDR3 has 15 amino acids. Trimming cost V 7 bases and J 1 base; bases outside gene matches: 5. CDR3 in amino acids: CASIGTSARTDTQYF. The CDR3 DNA reads TGTGCCAGCATCGGGACTAGCGCCCGCACAGATACGCAGTATTTT.

The chain combines TRBV28 with TRBJ1-1, with 9 bases that match TRBD1. The V and J ends lost 5 bases and 6 bases, in that order; junction bases with no gene match: 7. Germline loops: CDR1 MDHEN, CDR2 SYDVKM. The CDR3 sequence is 14 residues long. The DNA of the CDR3 is TGTGCCAGCAGTCCAGGGACAGGGAGCGCTGAAGCTTTCTTT. Encoded protein: CASSPGTGSAEAFF.

V is TRBV18 and J is TRBJ1-1; D unclear. Trimming left V 3 bases short and J 1 base short, with 9 bases between. The CDR3 consists of 14 residues. Germline assignment: CDR1 KGHSH and CDR2 LQKENI. The CDR3 DNA is TGTGCCAGCTCACCGGGCAGATCGAACACTGAAGCTTTCTTT. Protein sequence: CASSPGRSNTEAFF. Together with reference TRBV18 and TRBJ1-1, the CDR3 gives the full variable domain: NAGVMQNPRHLVRRRGQEARLRCSPMKGHSHVYWYRQLPEEGLKFMVYLQKENIIDESGMPKERFSAEFPKEGPSILRIQQVVRGDSAAYFCASSPGRSNTEAFFGQGTRLTVV.

The J gene is TRBJ2-7, the V gene TRBV2; perhaps TRBD1 as D (5 bases). CDR3 length: 16 amino acids. Germline assignment: CDR1 SNHLY and CDR2 FYNNEI. Trimming shortened V by 6 bases and J by 2 bases, and 20 bases separated the two germline ends. For the CDR3, the DNA is TGTGCCAGCAGACCCAGAGACAGTAGTATTCCCTACGAGCAGTACGTC. As protein: CASRPRDSSIPYEQYV.

The rearrangement uses TRBV6-5 and TRBJ2-5; either TRBD1 or TRBD2 may supply D (5 bases each). The CDR3 contains 13 residues. Germline values: CDR1 MNHEY, CDR2 SVGAGI. Trimming shortened V by 0 bases and J by 7 bases, and 9 bases separated the two germline ends. The CDR3 coding sequence is TGTGCCAGCAGTTACTCGAGGGGATTGACCCAGTACTTC. Its protein product is CASSYSRGLTQYF.

The rearrangement uses TRBV19 and TRBJ2-3; D gene unclear. The CDR3 runs to 17 residues. The germline CDR1 and CDR2 sequences are LNHDA and SQIVND (reference sequence). Trimming removed 0 bases from V and 4 bases from J, with 17 bases in between. CDR3: CASSIEAGSTPADTQYF. As DNA, the CDR3 is TGTGCCAGTAGTATAGAAGCCGGGTCCACTCCCGCAGATACGCAGTATTTT.

The chain has TRBV19 and TRBJ1-6; the D is unclear. V was shortened by 4 bases and J by 8 bases, with 9 bases between the two germline ends. The CDR3 has 13 amino acids. Germline lookup yields CDR1 LNHDA and CDR2 SQIVND (reference sequence). The CDR3 loop is CASSTDGDSPLHF. The CDR3 coding sequence is TGTGCCAGTAGTACCGACGGGGATTCACCCCTCCACTTT.

Here the CDR3 reads CSVEVANTEAFF. The DNA for the CDR3 is TGCAGCGTTGAGGTGGCGAACACTGAAGCTTTCTTT. The V and J genes are TRBV29-1 and TRBJ1-1; the D is unclear. The CDR3 loop spans 12 amino acids. Trimming removed 3 bases at V and 1 base at J, with 6 bases between. Germline CDR1 reads SQVTM; CDR2 reads ANQGSEA.

This clone appeared once. The chain has TRBV6-5 and TRBJ1-1; 7 positions match TRBD1. CDR1 and CDR2 (germline): MNHEY, SVGAGI. This CDR3 is built from 15 residues. The trim removed 6 bases at V and 0 bases at J, leaving 7 bases unmatched. CDR3 loop: CASSEGQLMNTEAFF. In DNA, the CDR3 is TGTGCCAGCAGCGAGGGACAGCTTATGAACACTGAAGCTTTCTTT.

The chain recombines TRBV3-1 (or the pseudogene TRBV3-2) with TRBJ1-2; D remains unclear. The CDR3 is made up of 12 amino acids. The germline V and J ends were trimmed by 1 base and 8 bases, with 8 bases remaining between them. Germline CDR1 and CDR2: LGHDT and YNNKEL (reference sequence). The CDR3: CASSQGEGGYTF. CDR3 in DNA: TGTGCCAGCAGCCAAGGCGAGGGCGGCTACACCTTC.

The chain links TRBV10-2 to TRBJ2-7; possibly TRBD2 for D (7 bases). The CDR3 runs to 14 residues. Germline V lookup: CDR1 WSHSY, CDR2 SAAADI. The V end lost 6 bases, the J end lost 4 bases, and 16 bases lay between the germline ends. This CDR3 reads CASSVRGGPYEQYF. CDR3 bases: TGCGCCAGCAGCGTCCGCGGGGGCCCATACGAGCAGTACTTC.

This chain uses TRBV27 with TRBJ2-7; D gene ambiguous. Between the trimmed V and J ends, which lost 1 base and 5 bases, there was a span of 9 bases. Looked up from germline, CDR1 is MNHEY and CDR2 is SMNVEV (reference sequence). The CDR3 runs 13 residues. CDR3 sequence reads: CASSLLGSNEQYF. In DNA, the CDR3 is TGTGCCAGCAGTTTATTGGGGTCCAACGAGCAGTACTTC.

The genes are TRBV14 and TRBJ2-1; TRBD2 is a possible D gene (5 bases). The CDR3 extends over 16 amino acids. V lost 0 bases and J 7 bases, leaving 16 bases between the germline ends. Per germline, CDR1 SGHDN and CDR2 FVKESK. The CDR3 DNA follows: TGTGCCAGCAGCCAAGATTCTAGCTACCCGATTAATGAGCAGTTCTTC. Translation: CASSQDSSYPINEQFF.

This chain connects TRBV28 to TRBJ1-3; 8 bases align to TRBD1. The ends lost 2 bases at V and 4 bases at J; junction bases unmatched: 10. The CDR3 is 17 residues long. Germline lookup yields CDR1 MDHEN and CDR2 SYDVKM. CDR3 loop: CASSLGTGIGRGNTIYF. CDR3 DNA: TGTGCCAGCAGTTTAGGGACAGGCATAGGGCGGGGAAACACCATATATTTT. Full variable domain (rest looked up from reference TRBV28 and TRBJ1-3): DVKVTQSSRYLVKRTGEKVFLECVQDMDHENMFWYRQDPGLGLRLIYFSYDVKMKEKGDIPEGYSVSREKKERFSLILESASTNQTSMYLCASSLGTGIGRGNTIYFGEGSWLTVV.

CDR3 sequence: CASSLDGAVVPGELFF. The CDR3 DNA follows: TGTGCCAGCAGCTTAGATGGTGCCGTGGTGCCCGGGGAGCTGTTTTTT. The V gene is TRBV11-3, the J gene TRBJ2-2; D not certain. The germline gives CDR1 SGHNT, CDR2 YENEEA. Trimming stripped 0 bases from V and 6 bases from J, with 14 bases between. The CDR3 consists of 16 residues.

V and J are TRBV28 and TRBJ2-7; D possibly corresponds to TRBD1 (6 bases). The CDR3 spans 12 residues. V dropped 10 bases and J dropped 7 bases, with 17 bases sitting between them. CDR1 is MDHEN, CDR2 SYDVKM, per germline. The DNA for the CDR3 is TGTGCCACCCACGGACAGCTCATGGAGCAGTACTTC. It encodes CATHGQLMEQYF. Filled out from reference TRBV28 and TRBJ2-7, the complete variable domain reads DVKVTQSSRYLVKRTGEKVFLECVQDMDHENMFWYRQDPGLGLRLIYFSYDVKMKEKGDIPEGYSVSREKKERFSLILESASTNQTSMYLCATHGQLMEQYFGPGTRLTVT.

The chain is built from TRBV7-9 and TRBJ2-3; 7 bases fit TRBD2. This CDR3 spans 16 amino acids. The germline V gene encodes CDR1 SEHNR and CDR2 FQNEAQ (reference sequence). Trimming cost V 1 base and J 1 base; bases outside gene matches: 5. The CDR3 DNA reads as TGTGCCAGCAGCTTAGGAGGGCTAGCGGGCACAGATACGCAGTATTTT. Translation gives CASSLGGLAGTDTQYF.

As DNA, the CDR3 is TGTGCCAGCAGTCGGGACAAGGGGTGGGGGACTGAAGCTTTCTTT. Protein sequence: CASSRDKGWGTEAFF. The chain carries TRBV2 and TRBJ1-1; D perhaps matches TRBD1 (6 bases). Germline V gene data show CDR1 as SNHLY and CDR2 as FYNNEI. V was clipped by 5 bases and J by 5 bases, with 18 bases between them. This CDR3 contains 15 residues.

This clone was observed a single time. The gene calls are TRBV19 and TRBJ2-1; D perhaps matches TRBD2 (5 bases). Germline assignment: CDR1 LNHDA and CDR2 SQIVND (reference sequence). This CDR3 is 14 amino acids long. V was trimmed by 7 bases and J by 5 bases, leaving 15 bases between them. As DNA, the CDR3 is TGTGCCAGTAAAAGCGGAGGAGTACACAATGAGCAGTTCTTC. The encoded protein is CASKSGGVHNEQFF.

This clone was seen once. V gene TRBV19 combines with J gene TRBJ1-6; possibly TRBD1 for D (5 bases). This CDR3 is built from 16 residues. Trimming left V 7 bases short and J 8 bases short, with 21 bases between. Germline V gene data show CDR1 as LNHDA and CDR2 as SQIVND (reference sequence). CDR3 in amino acids: CASTHKTAGVDSPLHF. DNA for the CDR3: TGTGCCAGTACCCACAAGACGGCGGGGGTGGATTCACCCCTCCACTTT.

The rearrangement uses TRBV5-1 and TRBJ2-3; TRBD1 aligns across 12 bases. Germline-derived CDR1 and CDR2 are SGHRS and YFSETQ. The CDR3 totals 18 residues. The trim removed 5 bases at V and 6 bases at J, leaving 16 bases unmatched. The CDR3 sequence: CASRTGTGGAVGVDTQYF. As DNA, the CDR3 is TGCGCCAGCAGGACCGGGACAGGGGGCGCCGTGGGGGTGGATACGCAGTATTTT.